The 7 T cell receptor beta chains below were found in one sample sequenced in a study of CD8 T cells in ankylosing spondylitis. TCRdb re-called the 5' RACE reads with MiXCR, one entry per CDR3 protein. This table has some 200,000 distinct CDR3 sequences, 13% appearing once. The sequencing sample was made of blood, either unsorted or a sorted T cell fraction (not recorded which). Receptor source: a male donor with ankylosing spondylitis or in good health (not recorded which).

This clonotype has ten or more counts. This sequence joins TRBV5-1 and TRBJ2-7; no reliable D call. The ends were cut back, 4 bases at V and 3 bases at J, with 17 bases in the middle. There are 15 residues in the CDR3. Per germline, CDR1 SGHRS and CDR2 YFSETQ. The CDR3 DNA reads TGCGCCAGCAGCCCACAAGAGGATAGAGGCTACGAGCAGTACTTC. It yields the protein CASSPQEDRGYEQYF. The variable domain in full, completed from reference TRBV5-1 and TRBJ2-7, reads KAGVTQTPRYLIKTRGQQVTLSCSPISGHRSVSWYQQTPGQGLQFLFEYFSETQRNKGNFPGRFSGRQFSNSRSEMNVSTLELGDSALYLCASSPQEDRGYEQYFGPGTRLTVT.

The chain joins TRBV4-1 to TRBJ1-6; D may be TRBD1 (5 bases). Trimming took 4 bases from V and 5 from J, leaving 12 bases between them. Germline V gives CDR1 MGHRA, CDR2 YSYEKL. The CDR3 runs to 15 residues. The CDR3 region has the DNA TGCGCCAGCAGCCGAGCCAGGGATGATAATTCACCCCTCCACTTT. Amino acid sequence: CASSRARDDNSPLHF.

J is TRBJ1-2 and V is TRBV3-1; D gene unclear. The CDR3 is 15 amino acids. Germline CDR1 LGHDT, CDR2 YNNKEL (reference sequence). V gave up 3 bases and J gave up 7 bases, with 18 bases separating them. CDR3 sequence (DNA): TGTGCCAGCAGCCACTCCCTGGGCATCCTTCCTGGCTACACCTTC. It yields the protein CASSHSLGILPGYTF.

The V and J genes are TRBV24-1 and TRBJ2-7; 9 bases align to TRBD2. The CDR3 is 15 amino acids. After removal of 5 bases from V and 4 bases from J, the junction contained 8 bases not matched to a gene. Looked up from germline, CDR1 is KGHDR and CDR2 is SFDVKD. This CDR3 is CATSGHSGRRYEQYF. Here the CDR3 DNA reads TGTGCCACCAGTGGTCATAGCGGGAGAAGGTACGAGCAGTACTTC.

This clonotype was seen a handful of times. This rearrangement joins TRBV2 to TRBJ1-2; weak D call: TRBD1 (5 bases). Trimming took 8 bases from V and 3 from J, leaving 22 bases between them. Per germline, CDR1 SNHLY and CDR2 FYNNEI. CDR3 length: 16 amino acids. The CDR3 sequence: CASFHGAQTGDYGYTF. DNA of the CDR3: TGTGCCAGCTTCCATGGGGCCCAAACTGGGGACTATGGCTACACCTTC.

This chain links TRBV6-5 with TRBJ2-3, with D perhaps TRBD2 (6 bases). V lost 0 bases, J lost 0 bases, and 16 bases lay in between. This CDR3 has 18 residues. Germline assignment: CDR1 MNHEY and CDR2 SVGAGI. The CDR3 is CASSYSWGAGTSTDTQYF. The CDR3 region has the DNA TGTGCCAGCAGTTACTCGTGGGGCGCGGGAACTAGCACAGATACGCAGTATTTT.

This clonotype was observed a few times. The chain links TRBV7-9 to TRBJ2-4, with a possible D match to TRBD1 (7 bases). V was cut by 5 bases and J by 4 bases, with 15 bases left in between. The germline CDR1 and CDR2 sequences are SEHNR and FQNEAQ (reference sequence). CDR3 size: 15 residues. As DNA, the CDR3 is TGTGCCAGCAGCCGAGGACAGGAGGGTAAAAACATTCAGTACTTC. Its translation is CASSRGQEGKNIQYF.